These 13 T cell receptor beta chains were sequenced from one sample in a study of PD-L1 blockade in urothelial cancer. Data came from immunoSEQ multiplex PCR; TCRdb stores just in-frame clones and leaves some out. The sample has about 39,000 clones; roughly 90% are singletons. Time point defined: pretreatment peripheral blood. The material was PBMCs, obtained around atezolizumab (anti-PD-L1) treatment. The origin of the receptors is a woman between 55 and 75 years old with urothelial cancer.

This clone was seen once. The chain has TRBV28 and TRBJ2-7; 10 positions agree with TRBD2. After removal of 8 bases from V and 7 bases from J, the junction contained 11 bases not matched to a gene. The germline V gene has CDR1 MDHEN and CDR2 SYDVKM. CDR3 length equals 14 residues. This CDR3 reads CASGQAGGPREQYF. DNA of the CDR3: TGTGCCAGCGGACAAGCGGGAGGGCCGAGGGAGCAGTACTTC.

Notes on this clone: At one of its ends the junction is not consistent with the germline gene, which may arise from a read error. This chain connects TRBV4-2 to TRBJ2-7; D is unresolved. Germline values: CDR1 LGHNA, CDR2 YNFKEQ. This CDR3 spans 16 amino acids. CDR3 nucleotides: TGTGCCAGCAGCCAAGGTAGTGCACCGAGCTCCTACGGGCAGTACTTC. Translation gives CASSQGSAPSSYGQYF.

The rearrangement joins TRBV11-2 to TRBJ2-7; 10 bases match TRBD1. Germline V gives CDR1 SGHAT, CDR2 FQNNGV. The junction had 12 bases not matched to a gene; V was cut back by 6 bases and J by 4 bases. This CDR3 has 16 amino acids. The CDR3 coding sequence is TGTGCCAGCAGACCCGGGGGGACAGGGGCGATTTACGAGCAGTACTTC. Translated: CASRPGGTGAIYEQYF. Drawing the rest from reference TRBV11-2 and TRBJ2-7, the complete variable domain is EAGVAQSPRYKIIEKRQSVAFWCNPISGHATLYWYQQILGQGPKLLIQFQNNGVVDDSQLPKDRFSAERLKGVDSTLKIQPAKLEDSAVYLCASRPGGTGAIYEQYFGPGTRLTVT.

This clone was detected only once. J is TRBJ1-4 and V is TRBV7-9; the match to TRBD1 covers 7 bases. Losses at the gene ends were 4 bases for V and 8 bases for J; bases not matched to a gene: 7. This CDR3 has 14 amino acids. The V gene's germline CDR1 is SEHNR and CDR2 FQNEAQ (reference sequence). The CDR3 spells CASSYGTEGEKLFF. The CDR3 bases are TGTGCCAGCAGCTACGGGACAGAGGGGGAAAAACTGTTTTTT.

This chain joins TRBV18 and TRBJ1-5, with a tentative D call TRBD1 (5 bases). This CDR3 has 14 amino acids. The V end lost 8 bases, the J end lost 2 bases, and 13 bases lay between the germline ends. The V gene's germline CDR1 is KGHSH and CDR2 LQKENI. CDR3 protein: CASTGGDGNQPQHF. The CDR3 DNA reads TGTGCCAGCACCGGGGGGGACGGCAATCAGCCCCAGCATTTT.

The genes are TRBV11-2 and TRBJ2-5; D is unresolved. The CDR3 runs to 17 residues. Trimming shortened V by 4 bases and J by 0 bases, and 18 bases separated the two germline ends. Germline assignment: CDR1 SGHAT and CDR2 FQNNGV. This chain's CDR3 is CASSSLELLKYQETQYF. The CDR3 DNA reads as TGTGCCAGCAGCTCCCTAGAACTACTAAAGTACCAAGAGACCCAGTACTTC.

Notes on this clone: An end of the junction does not agree with germline; a read error may underlie this. The chain joins TRBV10-2 to TRBJ2-2; weak D call: TRBD2 (5 bases). There are 13 residues in the CDR3. Germline values: CDR1 WSHSY, CDR2 SAAADI. The CDR3 region has the DNA TGCGCCAGCACAGAGGGAAACAACGGGGAGCTGTTTTTT. It encodes CASTEGNNGELFF.

The rearrangement uses TRBV10-1 and TRBJ2-3; D is undetermined. The V end lost 0 bases, the J end lost 3 bases, and 13 bases lay between the germline ends. CDR1 is WNHNN, CDR2 SYGVQD, per germline (reference sequence). There are 16 residues in the CDR3. The CDR3 nucleotides are TGCGCCAGCAGTGAGTCGCCCCACAAGATGACAGATACGCAGTATTTT. Translating it yields CASSESPHKMTDTQYF.

The J gene is TRBJ2-3, the V gene TRBV5-4; 8 nucleotides match TRBD2. V dropped 2 bases and J dropped 4; count of bases not matched to a gene: 9. The length of the CDR3 is 16 residues. The germline gives CDR1 SGHNT, CDR2 YYREEE (reference sequence). The CDR3 DNA reads TGTGCCAGCAGCTTCCCCGGGACTAGAGTTCCAGATACGCAGTATTTT. Encoded protein: CASSFPGTRVPDTQYF.

V usage is TRBV15 and J usage is TRBJ2-7; 8 positions match TRBD2. Germline CDR1 and CDR2: LNHNV and YYDKDF (reference sequence). The CDR3 totals 15 residues. V lost 1 base, J lost 5 bases, and 7 bases stayed unmatched. Written as DNA, the CDR3 is TGTGCCACCAGCAGAGGGACTAGCTTCTTCGACGAGCAGTACTTC. This translates into CATSRGTSFFDEQYF.

The chain is built from TRBV6-5 and TRBJ2-1, with D unclear. V dropped 2 bases and J dropped 5 bases, with 7 bases sitting between them. The CDR3 runs to 13 residues. CDR1 and CDR2 (germline): MNHEY, SVGAGI. The CDR3 sequence: CASSYGLNNEQFF. The CDR3 region has the DNA TGTGCCAGCAGTTACGGCTTGAACAATGAGCAGTTCTTC.

The CDR3 region has the DNA TGTGCCAGCAGCTTAGTTGCGGGAGGGCAATACGAGCAGTACTTC. Amino acids: CASSLVAGGQYEQYF. V usage is TRBV7-9 and J usage is TRBJ2-7; 9 nucleotides match TRBD2. With V trimmed by 1 base and J by 4 bases, 5 bases remained unmatched. The germline CDR1 and CDR2 sequences are SEHNR and FQNEAQ (reference sequence). The CDR3 contains 15 residues.

The chain links TRBV7-6 to TRBJ1-3, with 12 bases fitting TRBD1. Germline V lookup: CDR1 SGHVS, CDR2 FNYEAQ. With 5 bases clipped from V and 0 bases from J, the junction kept 14 bases outside the gene matches. There are 20 residues in the CDR3. The chain's CDR3 is CASSPAGKGQGALSGNTIYF. The DNA of the CDR3 is TGTGCCAGCAGCCCTGCCGGGAAGGGACAGGGGGCTCTCTCTGGAAACACCATATATTTT.